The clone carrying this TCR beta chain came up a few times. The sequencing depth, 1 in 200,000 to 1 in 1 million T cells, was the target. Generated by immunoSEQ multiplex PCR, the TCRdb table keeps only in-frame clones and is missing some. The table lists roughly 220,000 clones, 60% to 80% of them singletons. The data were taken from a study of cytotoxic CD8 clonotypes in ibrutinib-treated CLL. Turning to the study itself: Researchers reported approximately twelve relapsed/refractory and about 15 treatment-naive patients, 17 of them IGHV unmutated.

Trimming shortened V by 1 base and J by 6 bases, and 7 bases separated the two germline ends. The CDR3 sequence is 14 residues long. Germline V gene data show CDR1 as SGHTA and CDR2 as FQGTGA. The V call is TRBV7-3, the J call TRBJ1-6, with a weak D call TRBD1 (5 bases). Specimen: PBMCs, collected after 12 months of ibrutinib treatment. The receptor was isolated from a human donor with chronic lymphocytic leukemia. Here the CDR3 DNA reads TGTGCCAGCAGCTTAATCGGGGCTAATTCACCCCTCCACTTT. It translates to CASSLIGANSPLHF.